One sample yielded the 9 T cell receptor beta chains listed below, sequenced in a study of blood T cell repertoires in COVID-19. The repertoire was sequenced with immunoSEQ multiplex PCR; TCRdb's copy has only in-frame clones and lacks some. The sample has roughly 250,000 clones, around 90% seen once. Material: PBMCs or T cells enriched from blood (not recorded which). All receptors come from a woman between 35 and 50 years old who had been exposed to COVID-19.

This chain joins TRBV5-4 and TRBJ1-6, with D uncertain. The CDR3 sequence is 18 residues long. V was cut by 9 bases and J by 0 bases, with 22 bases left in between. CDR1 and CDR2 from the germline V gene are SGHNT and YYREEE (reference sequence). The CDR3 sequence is CATKNQEPTRSYNSPLHF. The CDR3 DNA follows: TGTGCCACCAAAAACCAGGAACCAACCCGCTCCTATAATTCACCCCTCCACTTT.

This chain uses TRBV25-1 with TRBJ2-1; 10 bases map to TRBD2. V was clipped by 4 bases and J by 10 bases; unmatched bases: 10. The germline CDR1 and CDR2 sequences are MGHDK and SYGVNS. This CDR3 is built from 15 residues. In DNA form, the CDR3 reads TGTGCCAGCAGTGGCCGAAGCGGGAGGGCCGGGGAGCAGTTCTTC. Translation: CASSGRSGRAGEQFF.

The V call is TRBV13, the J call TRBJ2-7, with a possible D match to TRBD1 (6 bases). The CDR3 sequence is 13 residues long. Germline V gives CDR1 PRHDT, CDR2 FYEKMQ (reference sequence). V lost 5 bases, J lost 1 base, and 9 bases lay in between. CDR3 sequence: CASSRDNSYEQYF. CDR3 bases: TGTGCCAGCAGCCGGGACAATTCCTACGAGCAGTACTTC. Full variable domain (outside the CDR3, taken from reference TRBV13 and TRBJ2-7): AAGVIQSPRHLIKEKRETATLKCYPIPRHDTVYWYQQGPGQDPQFLISFYEKMQSDKGSIPDRFSAQQFSDYHSELNMSSLELGDSALYFCASSRDNSYEQYFGPGTRLTVT.

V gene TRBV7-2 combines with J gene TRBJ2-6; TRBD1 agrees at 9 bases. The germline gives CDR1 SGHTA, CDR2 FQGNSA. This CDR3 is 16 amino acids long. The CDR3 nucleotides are TGTGGAGAGGTTGGGACAGGGATTCCTGGGGCCAACGTCCTGACTTTC. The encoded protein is CGEVGTGIPGANVLTF.

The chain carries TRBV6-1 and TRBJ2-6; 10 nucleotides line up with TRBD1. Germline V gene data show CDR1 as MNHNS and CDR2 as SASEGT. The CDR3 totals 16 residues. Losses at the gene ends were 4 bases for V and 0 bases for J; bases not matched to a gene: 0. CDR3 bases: TGTGCCAGCAGTGGGACAGGGGGCTCTGGGGCCAACGTCCTGACTTTC. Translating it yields CASSGTGGSGANVLTF.

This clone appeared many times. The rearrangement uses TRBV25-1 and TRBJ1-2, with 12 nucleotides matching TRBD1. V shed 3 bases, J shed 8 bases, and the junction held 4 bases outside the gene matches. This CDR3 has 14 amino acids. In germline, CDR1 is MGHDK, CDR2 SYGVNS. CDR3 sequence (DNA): TGTGCCAGCAGTGAGGGGACAGGGGGCTTAGGCTACACCTTC. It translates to CASSEGTGGLGYTF.

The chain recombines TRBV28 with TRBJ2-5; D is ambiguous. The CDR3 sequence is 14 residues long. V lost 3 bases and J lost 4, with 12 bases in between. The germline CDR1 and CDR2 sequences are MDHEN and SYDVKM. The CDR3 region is CASSLSPFGETQYF. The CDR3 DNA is TGTGCCAGCAGTTTGAGCCCATTCGGAGAGACCCAGTACTTC.

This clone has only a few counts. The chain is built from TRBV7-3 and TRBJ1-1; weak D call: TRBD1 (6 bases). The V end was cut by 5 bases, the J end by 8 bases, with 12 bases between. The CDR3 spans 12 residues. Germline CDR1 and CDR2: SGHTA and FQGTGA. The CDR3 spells CASSAGTREAFF. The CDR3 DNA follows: TGTGCCAGCAGCGCCGGGACACGGGAAGCTTTCTTT.

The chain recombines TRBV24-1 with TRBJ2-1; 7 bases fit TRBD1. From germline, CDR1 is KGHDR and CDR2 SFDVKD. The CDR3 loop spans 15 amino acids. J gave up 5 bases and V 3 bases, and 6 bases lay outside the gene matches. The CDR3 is CATSDPGQSNNEQFF. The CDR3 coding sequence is TGTGCCACCAGTGATCCGGGACAGTCAAACAATGAGCAGTTCTTC.